A single sample is the source of the 23 T cell receptor beta chains below, sequenced in a study of cytomegalovirus exposure and HLA in healthy donors (dated by TCRdb to the late 2010s). The library relied on the immunoSEQ multiplex PCR assay. For the multiplex PCR, a mixture combining 60 forward primers for TCR Vbeta segments and 13 reverse primers for TCR Jbeta segments was used. TCRdb stores this immuneACCESS table with in-frame sequences only. Part of the clones is absent; in the studies checked, under half of the shortfall reflects unresolved V genes, and no reason is known for the rest. This sample comprises 140,000 or so clones, 65% to 90% of them detected only once. The leading ten clones occupy less than 3.5% of the sample. The specimen sequenced was PBMCs. Every receptor here comes from a woman aged 30 to 39 in good health and CMV-seronegative.

The CDR3 sequence is CAGAPTGGENYGYTF. In DNA form, the CDR3 reads TGTGCCGGGGCCCCCACAGGGGGGGAGAACTATGGCTACACCTTC. J is TRBJ1-2 and V is TRBV30; 8 nucleotides line up with TRBD1. V was pared by 8 bases and J by 2 bases, with 13 bases of the junction left unmatched. CDR1 is GTSNPN and CDR2 is SVGIG in the germline V gene (reference sequence). CDR3 length: 15 amino acids.

DNA for the CDR3: TGTGCCAGTAGTATGGCAGGGGCCCACACTGAAGCTTTCTTT. It codes for CASSMAGAHTEAFF. The rearrangement joins TRBV19 to TRBJ1-1, with D possibly TRBD1 on 6 matching bases. The CDR3 is 14 residues long. Germline CDR1 reads LNHDA; CDR2 reads SQIVND (reference sequence). Trimming stripped 3 bases from V and 3 bases from J, with 11 bases between.

This clone was seen more than once but under ten times. This chain connects TRBV5-1 to TRBJ2-3; 10 nucleotides line up with TRBD1. J was trimmed by 3 bases and V by 2 bases; bases with no gene match: 6. The CDR3 length is 16 residues. The germline V gene encodes CDR1 SGHRS and CDR2 YFSETQ. For the CDR3, the DNA is TGCGCCAGCAGCTTCGACAGGGGGCCACCAACAGATACGCAGTATTTT. It codes for CASSFDRGPPTDTQYF.

V gene TRBV27 combines with J gene TRBJ2-7; tentatively, D is TRBD1 (6 bases). CDR3 length equals 14 residues. The germline V gene encodes CDR1 MNHEY and CDR2 SMNVEV (reference sequence). V dropped 5 bases and J dropped 4 bases, with 15 bases sitting between them. The CDR3 protein is CASSTQGLLYEQYF. In DNA form, the CDR3 reads TGTGCCAGCAGTACACAGGGTTTGCTTTACGAGCAGTACTTC.

The chain employs TRBV7-9 and TRBJ1-5; D remains ambiguous. The CDR3 consists of 15 residues. The V gene's germline CDR1 is SEHNR and CDR2 FQNEAQ (reference sequence). Trimming cost V 3 bases and J 0 bases, with 9 bases left between them. The CDR3 protein is CASSLPGNSNQPQHF. The CDR3 DNA follows: TGTGCCAGCAGCTTGCCGGGTAATAGCAATCAGCCCCAGCATTTT.

CDR3 in DNA: TGTGCCAGCAGCCAGGCTAGACTAGCGGGAGAAGAGACCCAGTACTTC. Translation gives CASSQARLAGEETQYF. The V gene is TRBV4-2, the J gene TRBJ2-5; TRBD2 aligns across 12 bases. The V segment lost 3 bases and the J segment 3 bases; nucleotides outside the gene matches: 5. This CDR3 comprises 16 residues. Germline-derived CDR1 and CDR2 are LGHNA and YNFKEQ.

The V call is TRBV10-3, the J call TRBJ2-7, with 12 positions matching TRBD2. CDR3 length: 16 amino acids. V shed 4 bases, J shed 6 bases, and the junction held 10 bases outside the gene matches. From germline, CDR1 is ENHRY and CDR2 SYGVKD. CDR3 in DNA: TGTGCCATCAGTGCTAGCGGGAGGGAAGAGGCCGTCGAGCAGTACTTC. This codes for CAISASGREEAVEQYF.

The CDR3 reads CATGQDGNNSPLHF. For the CDR3, the DNA is TGTGCCACCGGACAGGATGGGAATAATTCACCCCTCCACTTT. The chain recombines TRBV10-3 with TRBJ1-6; TRBD1 agrees at 7 bases. The V and J ends lost 10 bases and 5 bases, in that order; junction bases with no gene match: 8. Looked up from germline, CDR1 is ENHRY and CDR2 is SYGVKD. This CDR3 comprises 14 residues.

V is TRBV4-2 and J is TRBJ2-1; the D gene is possibly TRBD2 (5 bases). The V and J ends lost 0 bases and 7 bases respectively, with 13 bases between them. The germline gives CDR1 LGHNA, CDR2 YNFKEQ. This CDR3 is 15 amino acids long. This chain's CDR3 is CASSQDGSPGNEQFF. CDR3 coding DNA: TGTGCCAGCAGCCAAGATGGGTCGCCGGGAAATGAGCAGTTCTTC.

In its sample, this clone was seen a few times. The chain joins TRBV6-5 to TRBJ1-2; D gene ambiguous. Germline V gene sequence: CDR1 MNHEY, CDR2 SVGAGI. V was cut by 4 bases and J by 8 bases, with 8 bases left in between. The CDR3 consists of 11 residues. The chain's CDR3 is CASSSSGGYTF. The CDR3 DNA reads TGTGCCAGCAGTTCCTCTGGCGGCTACACCTTC.

This clone was seen a single time. The genes are TRBV10-3 and TRBJ2-3, with TRBD2 identical over 9 bases. V gave up 7 bases and J gave up 5 bases; unmatched junction bases: 7. From germline, CDR1 is ENHRY and CDR2 SYGVKD. The CDR3 extends over 14 amino acids. The CDR3 region has the DNA TGTGCCATCATGGGCGGGGGGGCTGTAGATACGCAGTATTTT. Translated, it gives CAIMGGGAVDTQYF.

This clone was observed a single time. This chain joins TRBV19 and TRBJ2-1; D is possibly TRBD1 (6 bases). The length of the CDR3 is 14 residues. The V gene lost 6 bases and the J gene lost 0 bases, with 9 bases spanning the gap. Germline CDR1 LNHDA, CDR2 SQIVND (reference sequence). CDR3 region: CASSRTASYNEQFF. CDR3 in DNA: TGTGCCAGTAGCAGGACAGCCTCCTACAATGAGCAGTTCTTC. The variable domain in full, with the rest retrieved from reference TRBV19 and TRBJ2-1, is DGGITQSPKYLFRKEGQNVTLSCEQNLNHDAMYWYRQDPGQGLRLIYYSQIVNDFQKGDIAEGYSVSREKKESFPLTVTSAQKNPTAFYLCASSRTASYNEQFFGPGTRLTVL.

The chain links TRBV7-3 to TRBJ2-3; 14 nucleotides line up with TRBD2. V trimming: 5 bases; J trimming: 1 base; junction bases outside the gene matches: 2. The germline gives CDR1 SGHTA, CDR2 FQGTGA. This CDR3 has 16 residues. The CDR3, as DNA: TGTGCCAGCAGCCCGGGACTAGCGGGGGGCACAGATACGCAGTATTTT. It is translated as CASSPGLAGGTDTQYF.

Note on this clone: One junction end does not reproduce the germline sequence, and a read error may be involved. The chain couples TRBV7-9 to TRBJ2-7; D ambiguous. This CDR3 has 12 residues. CDR1 is SEHNR and CDR2 is FQNEAQ in the germline V gene (reference sequence). The CDR3 reads CSSSLLGYEQYF. As DNA, the CDR3 is TGTTCCAGCAGCTTACTCGGTTACGAGCAGTACTTC.

This chain connects TRBV30 to TRBJ1-1; no definite D call. CDR1 and CDR2 from the germline V gene are GTSNPN and SVGIG (reference sequence). CDR3 length: 13 residues. Trimming took off 0 bases at V and 3 bases at J, with 8 bases between the two ends. The CDR3 region is CAWSVLGDTEAFF. As DNA, the CDR3 is TGTGCCTGGAGTGTATTGGGAGACACTGAAGCTTTCTTT.

This sequence joins TRBV15 and TRBJ2-2; maybe TRBD2 (5 bases). The CDR3 covers 16 residues. The germline V gene has CDR1 LNHNV and CDR2 YYDKDF (reference sequence). Trimming took off 0 bases at V and 7 bases at J, with 15 bases between the two ends. The CDR3 loop reads CATSREGYGVGGELFF. CDR3 nucleotides: TGTGCCACCAGCAGAGAAGGGTACGGGGTTGGCGGGGAGCTGTTTTTT.

The chain recombines TRBV28 with TRBJ1-5; 7 positions match TRBD1. The CDR3 length is 15 residues. Germline-derived CDR1 and CDR2 are MDHEN and SYDVKM. V lost 7 bases to trimming and J lost 0 bases; unmatched junction nucleotides: 6. CDR3 residues: CASTQGGTSNQPQHF. In nucleotides, the CDR3 is TGTGCCAGCACCCAGGGGGGAACTAGCAATCAGCCCCAGCATTTT.

This chain uses TRBV30 with TRBJ1-2; a possible D gene is TRBD1 (6 bases). Germline V gene sequence: CDR1 GTSNPN, CDR2 SVGIG (reference sequence). The CDR3 is 15 amino acids. The germline V and J ends were trimmed by 3 bases and 8 bases, with 22 bases remaining between them. The chain's CDR3 is CAWSLRSGAWSGYTF. The DNA of the CDR3 is TGTGCCTGGAGCCTAAGGTCAGGGGCGTGGTCCGGCTACACCTTC.

V and J are TRBV7-2 and TRBJ1-6; D remains ambiguous. There are 14 residues in the CDR3. Per the germline V gene, CDR1 is SGHTA and CDR2 is FQGNSA. V dropped 5 bases and J dropped 5 bases, with 10 bases sitting between them. CDR3 residues: CASSINRDNSPLHF. The CDR3 DNA reads TGTGCCAGCAGCATAAATCGTGATAATTCACCCCTCCACTTT.

The chain is built from TRBV18 and TRBJ2-7; D is perhaps TRBD1 (5 bases). V was shortened by 0 bases and J by 6 bases, with 12 bases between the two germline ends. The germline gives CDR1 KGHSH, CDR2 LQKENI. The CDR3 has 14 amino acids. CDR3 in amino acids: CASSPPARVSEQYF. CDR3 sequence (DNA): TGTGCCAGCTCACCACCGGCCAGGGTAAGCGAGCAGTACTTC.

The table lists this clone with a count of one. The rearrangement joins TRBV6-1 to TRBJ2-2; a weak D match, TRBD1 (5 bases). The CDR3 consists of 15 residues. V lost 4 bases and J 2 bases, leaving 11 bases between the germline ends. CDR1 is MNHNS and CDR2 is SASEGT in the germline V gene. CDR3 amino acids: CASSASQGNTGELFF. The CDR3 DNA reads as TGTGCCAGCAGTGCCAGCCAGGGAAACACCGGGGAGCTGTTTTTT.

This clone turned up a few times. V is TRBV10-3 and J is TRBJ2-1, with no clear D. Germline V gene sequence: CDR1 ENHRY, CDR2 SYGVKD. This CDR3 contains 14 residues. V was pared by 2 bases and J by 7 bases, with 12 bases between. In nucleotides, the CDR3 is TGTGCCATCAGTGAGCCCTCGACTGGGAATGAGCAGTTCTTC. It specifies CAISEPSTGNEQFF.

The V and J genes are TRBV6-4 and TRBJ2-1, with 7 bases fitting TRBD2. V shed 2 bases, J shed 1 base, and the junction held 5 bases outside the gene matches. CDR1 and CDR2 from the germline V gene are MRHNA and SNTAGT. This CDR3 region has 16 residues. DNA for the CDR3: TGTGCCAGCAGTGACCTGGGGGGGTCGTCCTACAATGAGCAGTTCTTC. Translating it yields CASSDLGGSSYNEQFF.